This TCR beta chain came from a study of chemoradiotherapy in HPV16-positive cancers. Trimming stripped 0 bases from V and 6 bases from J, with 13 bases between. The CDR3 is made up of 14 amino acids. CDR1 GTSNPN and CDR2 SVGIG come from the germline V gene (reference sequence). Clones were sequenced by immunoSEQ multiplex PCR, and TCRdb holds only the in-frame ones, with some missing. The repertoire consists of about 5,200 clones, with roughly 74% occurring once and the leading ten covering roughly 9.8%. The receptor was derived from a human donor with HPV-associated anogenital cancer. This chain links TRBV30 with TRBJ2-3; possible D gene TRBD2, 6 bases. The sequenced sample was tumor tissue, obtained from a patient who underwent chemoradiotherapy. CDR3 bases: TGTGCCTGGAGTGTCGCCGGGGGAGTCGATACGCAGTATTTT. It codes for CAWSVAGGVDTQYF.